The 16 T cell receptor beta chains given below trace back to one sample, sequenced in a study of regulatory T cells in long-lasting Graves disease. TCR beta libraries were built with iRepertoire HTBI primers and Arm-PCR of CDR3 regions. TCRdb reprocessed the multiplex PCR reads via MiXCR and lists one record per CDR3 protein. Among around 400,000 distinct CDR3 sequences listed, around 15% were seen once. This sample's time point: newly diagnosed GD, antithyroid drugs for less than 3 months. The TCR library was made from RNA that had been extracted from PBMCs in TRIzol. Source: peripheral blood mononuclear cells (PBMCs), taken at new diagnosis, from a patient treated with antithyroid drugs. These receptor sequences come from a female donor with Graves disease.

This clonotype has at least ten counts. The rearrangement uses TRBV19 and TRBJ1-1; D unresolved. Germline V gene data show CDR1 as LNHDA and CDR2 as SQIVND (reference sequence). Trimming stripped 10 bases from V and 3 bases from J, with 12 bases between. This CDR3 comprises 12 residues. The CDR3 bases are TGTGCCACCTCCGTCGGGCACACTGAAGCTTTCTTT. It is translated as CATSVGHTEAFF.

This clonotype was picked up many times. This sequence joins TRBV5-1 and TRBJ2-1; 7 nucleotides agree with TRBD2. Germline V gene lookup returns CDR1 SGHRS and CDR2 YFSETQ. V shed 3 bases, J shed 0 bases, and the junction held 9 bases outside the gene matches. CDR3 length equals 17 residues. CDR3 protein: CASSWGASGSSYNEQFF. CDR3 in DNA: TGCGCCAGCAGCTGGGGTGCTAGCGGAAGCTCCTACAATGAGCAGTTCTTC.

The J gene is TRBJ2-5, the V gene TRBV30, with TRBD1 identical over 10 bases. CDR1 and CDR2 (germline): GTSNPN, SVGIG (reference sequence). V lost 1 base, J lost 5 bases, and 7 bases stayed unmatched. The CDR3 contains 15 residues. CDR3 in DNA: TGTGCCTGGAGTGAACTGACAGGGGGCCCCGAGACCCAGTACTTC. It is translated as CAWSELTGGPETQYF.

This clonotype was counted ten times or more. The rearrangement links TRBV7-9 to TRBJ2-2; 9 bases map to TRBD1. Germline values: CDR1 SEHNR, CDR2 FQNEAQ (reference sequence). The CDR3 sequence is 15 residues long. Trimming cost V 5 bases and J 3 bases; bases outside gene matches: 4. The DNA of the CDR3 is TGTGCCAGCAGCGCGGGACAGGGTTACACCGGGGAGCTGTTTTTT. Its protein product is CASSAGQGYTGELFF.

The sample holds many counts of this clonotype. This rearrangement joins TRBV3-1 to TRBJ1-4, with 10 bases matching TRBD1. There are 15 residues in the CDR3. V lost 4 bases, J lost 5 bases, and 4 bases stayed unmatched. The germline V gene encodes CDR1 LGHDT and CDR2 YNNKEL (reference sequence). CDR3 loop: CASSPRTGGNEKLFF. Written as DNA, the CDR3 is TGTGCCAGCAGCCCCAGGACAGGGGGGAATGAAAAACTGTTTTTT.

This clonotype appeared a few times. The DNA of the CDR3 is TGTGCCAGTAGTCTGTTACTAGCGGGGGGCCACACAGATACGCAGTATTTT. The encoded protein is CASSLLLAGGHTDTQYF. The rearrangement links TRBV19 to TRBJ2-3, with 12 bases lining up with TRBD2. The J segment lost 2 bases and the V segment lost 5 bases, leaving 8 bases of the junction unmatched. The CDR3 has 17 amino acids. In germline, CDR1 is LNHDA, CDR2 SQIVND (reference sequence).

The rearrangement links TRBV15 to TRBJ2-4, with D tentatively TRBD1 (6 bases). The CDR3 has 16 amino acids. Germline CDR1 and CDR2: LNHNV and YYDKDF (reference sequence). The V end was cut by 3 bases, the J end by 0 bases, with 12 bases between. The CDR3 spells CATSSPQGLAKNIQYF. CDR3 DNA: TGTGCCACCAGCAGTCCACAGGGTCTAGCCAAAAACATTCAGTACTTC. Combining the CDR3 with reference TRBV15 and TRBJ2-4 gives the whole variable domain DAMVIQNPRYQVTQFGKPVTLSCSQTLNHNVMYWYQQKSSQAPKLLFHYYDKDFNNEADTPDNFQSRRPNTSFCFLDIRSPGLGDTAMYLCATSSPQGLAKNIQYFGAGTRLSVL.

The chain combines TRBV6-1 with TRBJ1-5; D is ambiguous. The V gene's germline CDR1 is MNHNS and CDR2 SASEGT. CDR3 length equals 17 residues. Trimming stripped 5 bases from V and 2 bases from J, with 19 bases between. CDR3 in DNA: TGTGCCAGCAGTAGGATGCCGGGAAGTATTCGCAATCAGCCCCAGCATTTT. This gives the protein CASSRMPGSIRNQPQHF.

As DNA, the CDR3 is TGTGCCAGCAAGTCGGGCCAGAACACTGAAGCTTTCTTT. This gives the protein CASKSGQNTEAFF. The rearrangement links TRBV6-2 or TRBV6-3 to TRBJ1-1; D not resolved. Germline V gene lookup returns CDR1 MNHEY and CDR2 SVGEGT. Deletions cut 7 bases from V and 1 base from J, with 10 bases between. The CDR3 is 13 residues long.

The V call is TRBV6-2 or TRBV6-3, the J call TRBJ2-1, with 10 bases fitting TRBD2. The length of the CDR3 is 15 residues. Trimming removed 2 bases from V and 9 bases from J; junction bases left unmatched: 7. The germline V gene has CDR1 MNHEY and CDR2 SVGEGT. Here the CDR3 reads CASSYGGSGRFEQFF. In DNA, the CDR3 is TGTGCCAGCAGTTACGGTGGTAGCGGGAGGTTTGAGCAGTTCTTC.

This clonotype was picked up a small number of times. The chain recombines TRBV14 with TRBJ2-3; D gene ambiguous. CDR3 length equals 19 residues. V shed 1 base and J shed 6 bases, with 26 bases lying between them. The germline V gene encodes CDR1 SGHDN and CDR2 FVKESK. The CDR3 bases are TGTGCCAGCAGCCAAGGATTCCAGGCCTCCTTCAGGAGCAGGGATACGCAGTATTTT. This sequence encodes CASSQGFQASFRSRDTQYF.

V gene TRBV28 combines with J gene TRBJ2-1; TRBD1 aligns across 7 bases. V lost 3 bases to trimming and J lost 10 bases; unmatched junction nucleotides: 12. The germline gives CDR1 MDHEN, CDR2 SYDVKM. The length of the CDR3 is 15 residues. The CDR3 reads CASSFPDRNSGEQFF. In nucleotides, the CDR3 is TGTGCCAGCAGTTTCCCGGACAGGAACTCCGGGGAGCAGTTCTTC.

This clonotype was observed at least ten times. The chain links TRBV28 to TRBJ2-5; tentative D call: TRBD2 (6 bases). Per germline, CDR1 MDHEN and CDR2 SYDVKM. The CDR3 is 16 residues long. V lost 3 bases, J lost 3 bases, and 17 bases lay in between. Here the CDR3 reads CASSFSSSPGEETQYF. CDR3 nucleotide sequence: TGTGCCAGCAGTTTCTCATCTAGCCCGGGGGAAGAGACCCAGTACTTC.

This clonotype was picked up a small number of times. The chain combines TRBV30 with TRBJ2-7, with D perhaps matching TRBD2 (5 bases). Between the trimmed V and J ends, which lost 1 base and 6 bases, there was a span of 13 bases. This CDR3 has 13 residues. Germline CDR1 reads GTSNPN; CDR2 reads SVGIG (reference sequence). This CDR3 is CAWSGEEGSEQYF. CDR3 bases: TGTGCCTGGAGTGGAGAAGAGGGTTCCGAGCAGTACTTC.

This clonotype was seen ten or more times. This rearrangement joins TRBV6-1 to TRBJ2-5; the D is unclear. This CDR3 spans 15 amino acids. Looked up from germline, CDR1 is MNHNS and CDR2 is SASEGT. Trimming removed 5 bases from V and 5 bases from J, with 18 bases in between. The CDR3 DNA follows: TGTGCCAGCAGTCCGGAGCGAACCCCAGCGGAGACCCAGTACTTC. Translating it yields CASSPERTPAETQYF.

In this sample, this clonotype turned up many times. V usage is TRBV5-1 and J usage is TRBJ1-4; a possible D gene is TRBD1 (6 bases). Trimming left V 3 bases short and J 12 bases short, with 18 bases between. The germline CDR1 and CDR2 sequences are SGHRS and YFSETQ. This CDR3 is 14 amino acids long. The CDR3 coding sequence is TGCGCCAGCAGCTCGGATCAGGGGCATGGGGAACTGTTTTTT. Its protein product is CASSSDQGHGELFF.